Described below is a single T cell receptor beta chain sequence and its context. This receptor's antigen is unknown. There are no base qualities to consult, and no much larger clone falls within one base. Unmatched junction bases come to 4, with V trimmed by 5 bases and J by 4 bases. CDR1 and CDR2, per the germline V gene, are MDHEN and SYDVKM. The CDR3 numbers 14 residues from cysteine through phenylalanine. The only DNA kept is the CDR3, 42 bases in frame from the first base. The record originates from a study of blood T cell repertoires in COVID-19 (TCRdb year 2020). For the wider study: Collaborator samples came from the United States, Italy and Spain and covered acute and convalescent phases of COVID-19. The material from the prospective study consisted of cDNA or gDNA derived from T cells, B-cell-depleted T cells, or PBMCs. The dataset comprised deeply sampled blood TCRbeta repertoires from subjects exposed to, actively infected with, or recovered from COVID-19. The repertoires were released in a freely available public database meant as a resource for research on the immune response to SARS-CoV-2. The samples were drawn from the first 160 participants of the ongoing ImmuneRACE study and from some 1,300 subjects provided by 6 global collaborators. Nearly every sample came with metadata listing a de-identified subject ID, COVID-19 status, age in years and sex. Where HLA class I and class II types were available, the types were taken from metadata supplied by the sample provider, not from assay-based typing.

Results the study describes overall, beyond this receptor: The amount of clinical and demographic metadata varied by source and participant and was provided uncurated.

Whole blood was collected in K2EDTA tubes by collaborating institutions according to the institutions' own protocols. For TCRbeta analysis, collaborators shipped samples as frozen whole blood, isolated PBMCs, or DNA extracted from either of those sample types. TCRbeta CDR3 regions were amplified from genomic DNA using the immunoSEQ Assay, a bias-controlled multiplex PCR. The original methods were these. Nucleated cell counts per sample were estimated from amplification of reference gene primers within the assay. Sequence reads were collapsed and filtered to measure the absolute abundance of every unique TCRbeta CDR3 rearrangement. For each sample, productive Simpson clonality was calculated as the square root of Simpson's diversity index across productive rearrangements. Here the immuneACCESS table is served through TCRdb, limited to in-frame sequences with V and J called. Missing clones are a known gap in these copies; in checked studies unresolved V genes cover under half, and the rest lacks a known reason. V, J and clone size reflect that table, while D and trimming were determined from the DNA. Across this sample there are fewer than 15,000 clones, with about 76% seen only once. Clones ranked in the top ten supply roughly two fifths of the sample.

This clonotype was obtained from an elderly woman with acute or convalescent COVID-19. The sequenced material came from peripheral blood. The chain links TRBV28 with TRBJ1-1; 10 bases in the middle match TRBD1. For the CDR3, the sequence is CASSAGQGGTEAFF. In nucleotides, the sequence is TGTGCCAGCAGTGCAGGACAGGGGGGCACTGAAGCTTTCTTT.